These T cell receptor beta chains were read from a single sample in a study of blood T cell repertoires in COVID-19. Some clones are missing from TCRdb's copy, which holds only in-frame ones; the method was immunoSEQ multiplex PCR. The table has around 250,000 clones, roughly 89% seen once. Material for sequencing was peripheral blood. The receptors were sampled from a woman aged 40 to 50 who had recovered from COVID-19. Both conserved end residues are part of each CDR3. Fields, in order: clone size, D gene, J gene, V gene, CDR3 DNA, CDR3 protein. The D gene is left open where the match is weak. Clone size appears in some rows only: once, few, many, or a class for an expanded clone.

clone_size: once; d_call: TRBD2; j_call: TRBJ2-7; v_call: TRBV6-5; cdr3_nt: TGTGCCAGCAGTTACGCGGGACTAAGTGCCTACGAGCAGTACTTC; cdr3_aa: CASSYAGLSAYEQYF
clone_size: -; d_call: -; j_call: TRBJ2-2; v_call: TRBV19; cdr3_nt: TGTGCCAGTAGTATCCAGGGGACCTTCCTTTCCACCGGGGAGCTGTTTTTT; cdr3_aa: CASSIQGTFLSTGELFF
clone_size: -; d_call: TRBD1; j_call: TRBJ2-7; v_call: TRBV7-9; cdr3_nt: TGTGCCAGCAGCTTAGGGGACAGGGTCCACGAGCAGTACTTC; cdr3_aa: CASSLGDRVHEQYF
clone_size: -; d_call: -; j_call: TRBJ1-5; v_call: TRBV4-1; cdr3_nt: TGCGCCAGCAGCCAAACTGAATTAAATAGCAATCAGCCCCAGCATTTT; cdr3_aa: CASSQTELNSNQPQHF
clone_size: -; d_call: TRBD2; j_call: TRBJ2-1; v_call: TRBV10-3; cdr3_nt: TGTGCCATCAACGCGGGAGGATCCTACAATGAGCAGTTCTTC; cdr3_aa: CAINAGGSYNEQFF
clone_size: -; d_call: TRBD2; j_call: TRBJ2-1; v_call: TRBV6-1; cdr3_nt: TGTGCCAGCAGTGCTCTGGGCCAGCGGGATAACAATGAGCAGTTCTTC; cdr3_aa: CASSALGQRDNNEQFF
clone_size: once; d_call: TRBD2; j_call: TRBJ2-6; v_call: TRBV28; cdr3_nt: TGTGCCAGCACCGCGAGCGGGGGGACCTCTGGGGCCAACGTCCTGACTTTC; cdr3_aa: CASTASGGTSGANVLTF
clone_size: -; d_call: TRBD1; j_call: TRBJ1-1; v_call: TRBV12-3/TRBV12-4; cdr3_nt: TGTGCCAGCAGCTCGGGACAGGCCACTGAAGCTTTCTTT; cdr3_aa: CASSSGQATEAFF
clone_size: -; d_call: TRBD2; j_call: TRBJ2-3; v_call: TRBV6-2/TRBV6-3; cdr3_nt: TGTGCCAGCAGTACCGGGACTAGCGGGGGTGCTAGCACAGATACGCAGTATTTT; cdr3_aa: CASSTGTSGGASTDTQYF
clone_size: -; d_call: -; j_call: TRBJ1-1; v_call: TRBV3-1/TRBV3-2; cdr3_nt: TGTGCCAGCAGCCAAGAAGCGGGGATGAACACTGAAGCTTTCTTT; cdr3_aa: CASSQEAGMNTEAFF
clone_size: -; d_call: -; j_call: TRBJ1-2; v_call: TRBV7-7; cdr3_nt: TGTGCTAGCAGCTTACAGGACAGCTGGAACTGGGCTAACTATGGCTACACCTTC; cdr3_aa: CASSLQDSWNWANYGYTF
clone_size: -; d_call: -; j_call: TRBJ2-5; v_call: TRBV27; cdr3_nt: TGTGCCAGCAGTCCACGCCCGGGTGGAGAGACCCAGTACTTC; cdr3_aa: CASSPRPGGETQYF
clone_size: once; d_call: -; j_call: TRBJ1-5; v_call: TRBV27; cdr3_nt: TGTGCCAGCAGTTTTGAGGATCAGCCCCAGCATTTT; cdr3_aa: CASSFEDQPQHF
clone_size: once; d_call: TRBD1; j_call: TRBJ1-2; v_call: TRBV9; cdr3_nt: TGTGCCAGCAGCGCCCCAATAACAGGGGGCGTTTTTGGCTACACCTTC; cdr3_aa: CASSAPITGGVFGYTF
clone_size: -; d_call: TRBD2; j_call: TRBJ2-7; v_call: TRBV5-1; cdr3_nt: TGCGCCAGCAGCACGCAAGCGGGAGGGGGCTACGAGCAGTACTTC; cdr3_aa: CASSTQAGGGYEQYF
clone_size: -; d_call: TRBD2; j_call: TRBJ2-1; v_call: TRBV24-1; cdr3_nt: TGTGCCACCAGTGATGGAGGACTAGCGGGAGATCGTGAGCAGTTCTTC; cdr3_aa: CATSDGGLAGDREQFF
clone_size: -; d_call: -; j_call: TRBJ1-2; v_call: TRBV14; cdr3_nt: TGTGCCAGCAGCCACCACAGCGGCTACACCTTC; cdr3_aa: CASSHHSGYTF
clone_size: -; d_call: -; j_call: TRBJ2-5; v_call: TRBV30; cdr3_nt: TGTGCCTGGGGATGGGGGGTAGAGACCCAGTACTTC; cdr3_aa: CAWGWGVETQYF
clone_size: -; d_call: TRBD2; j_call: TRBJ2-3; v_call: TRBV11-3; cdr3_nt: TGTGCCAGCAGCTTAGTCCCGGGACTAGCGGGAGGGAGGGATACGCAGTATTTT; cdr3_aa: CASSLVPGLAGGRDTQYF
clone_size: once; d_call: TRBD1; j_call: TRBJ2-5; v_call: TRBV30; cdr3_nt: TGTGCCGGCGACAGGGGGCGGTCAGAGACCCAGTACTTC; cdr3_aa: CAGDRGRSETQYF
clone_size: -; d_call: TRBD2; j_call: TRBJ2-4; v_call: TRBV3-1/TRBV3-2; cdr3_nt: TGTGCCAGCAGCGAACGAGCGGGAGGCAGCCCAAACATTCAGTACTTC; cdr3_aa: CASSERAGGSPNIQYF
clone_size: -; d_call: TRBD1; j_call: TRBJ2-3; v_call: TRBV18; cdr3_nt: TGTGCCAGCTCACCAGAGGACAGGGGGGATACGCAGTATTTT; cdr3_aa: CASSPEDRGDTQYF
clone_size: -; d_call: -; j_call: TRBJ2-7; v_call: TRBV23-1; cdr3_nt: TGCGCCAGCAGTCAACTGACGCGGGTGCAGGGGGGCTACGAGCAGTACTTC; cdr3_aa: CASSQLTRVQGGYEQYF
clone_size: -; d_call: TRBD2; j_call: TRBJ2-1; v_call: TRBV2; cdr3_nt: TGTGCCAGCAGTGTGGGTCTAGCGGGAGTCGATGAGCAGTTCTTC; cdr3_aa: CASSVGLAGVDEQFF
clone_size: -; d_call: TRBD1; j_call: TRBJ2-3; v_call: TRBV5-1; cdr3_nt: TGCGCCAGCAGCTTCGCAGGGGGCCCTCTTACCTTAAGCACAGATACGCAGTATTTT; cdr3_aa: CASSFAGGPLTLSTDTQYF
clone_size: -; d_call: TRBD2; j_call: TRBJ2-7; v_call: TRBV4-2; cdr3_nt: TGTGCCAGCAGCCAAGTTAGAGGCGACGGGAGGACCCCCTACGAGCAGTACTTC; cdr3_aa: CASSQVRGDGRTPYEQYF
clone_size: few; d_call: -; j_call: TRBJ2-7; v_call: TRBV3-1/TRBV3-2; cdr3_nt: TGTGCCAGCAGCCAGAGACTCCAAAGCTACGAGCAGTACTTC; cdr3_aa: CASSQRLQSYEQYF